Sequencing of this T cell receptor beta chain was carried out in a study of tumor-infiltrating lymphocytes in primary liver carcinoma. Study-level findings and limits: It was tumor-adjacent and tumor-blood pairs that overlapped less than tumor region pairs did. Tumors had a top-250-clone fraction that was significantly higher than blood (p = 0.039).

From unsorted bulk tissue weighing roughly 17-34 mg, DNA and RNA were co-extracted. The study sampled five separate regions from each tumor. The germline gives CDR1 SGHNT, CDR2 YENEEA. This CDR3 comprises 14 residues. A primer matching the constant region was used to make TCR beta cDNA from 500 to 650 ng of total RNA. Amplification in three nested multiplex PCR rounds with slightly modified ARM-PCR gave rise to TCR beta libraries. TRBV1-TRBV30 forward primers paired with a C-beta reverse primer were used in the first two PCR rounds, which ran approximately 10 cycles each. TCRdb passed the multiplex PCR reads through MiXCR, listing each CDR3 protein once. The data contain some 94,000 distinct CDR3 sequences, about three quarters of them singletons. As regards this clonotype: What it binds is not known.

The V call is TRBV11-3, the J call TRBJ1-2; no clear D gene. This TCR was recovered from a woman in her sixties with primary liver carcinoma and hepatitis B virus infection. The sequenced material came from liver tumor tissue from sampling region 5. The subset was: tumor region T5, tumor centre. The CDR3 here is CTNSLATVLNGYTF. DNA of the CDR3: TGTACCAACAGCTTAGCGACGGTTCTTAATGGCTACACCTTC.